These 31 T cell receptor beta chains share one sample of origin, sequenced in a study of T-cell reconstitution after alpha-beta-depleted transplantation in children. Preparation of the TCRbeta library was carried out with unique molecular identifiers. MiXCR was run by TCRdb on the PCR reads, yielding one entry per CDR3 protein. The sample contains about 340,000 distinct CDR3 sequences, roughly 14% of which appear only once. This specimen was PBMCs, taken from the stem cell graft. Receptor source: a human donor who donated a stem cell graft to a child with Fanconi anemia.

This clonotype was seen ten or more times. CDR3 region: CSVGNGGRTDTQYF. CDR3 bases: TGCAGCGTCGGGAACGGGGGCAGGACAGATACGCAGTATTTT. The rearrangement uses TRBV29-1 and TRBJ2-3; the D call may be TRBD1 or TRBD2 (6 bases each). Germline V gene data show CDR1 as SQVTM and CDR2 as ANQGSEA. Trimming removed 6 bases from V and 3 bases from J, with 16 bases in between. The CDR3 spans 14 residues.

The V gene is TRBV5-6, the J gene TRBJ2-7, with TRBD2 as a possible D gene (6 bases). Trimming took off 5 bases at V and 5 bases at J, with 17 bases between the two ends. The CDR3 sequence is 14 residues long. The V gene's germline CDR1 is SGHDT and CDR2 YYEEEE. CDR3 protein: CASRFGGARNEQYF. The DNA for the CDR3 is TGTGCCAGCAGGTTCGGGGGAGCGAGGAACGAGCAGTACTTC.

There are many counts of this clonotype. The chain is built from TRBV5-6 and TRBJ2-4; D call uncertain. V shed 1 base and J shed 8 bases, with 28 bases lying between them. The CDR3 is made up of 19 amino acids. The germline V gene has CDR1 SGHDT and CDR2 YYEEEE. CDR3 region: CASSLTPYFGVGSEDIQYF. For the CDR3, the DNA is TGTGCCAGCAGCTTGACCCCTTATTTCGGTGTCGGGTCGGAAGACATTCAGTACTTC.

This clonotype was counted ten times or more. The chain recombines TRBV4-1 with TRBJ1-1, with D tentatively TRBD1 (6 bases). The CDR3 has 12 amino acids. CDR1 MGHRA and CDR2 YSYEKL come from the germline V gene. Trimming removed 7 bases at V and 4 bases at J, with 10 bases between. DNA of the CDR3: TGCGCCAGCATGGGGGCCACCACTGAAGCTTTCTTT. This encodes CASMGATTEAFF.

The chain links TRBV12-3 or TRBV12-4 to TRBJ2-2; D possibly uses TRBD1 or TRBD2 (7 bases each). CDR3 size: 15 residues. V gave up 3 bases and J gave up 6 bases, with 14 bases separating them. CDR3 sequence reads: CASSFRQGGAGELFF. CDR3 coding DNA: TGTGCCAGCAGTTTTAGGCAGGGGGGGGCCGGGGAGCTGTTTTTT.

This chain uses TRBV5-1 with TRBJ2-7; possibly TRBD2 for D (5 bases). This CDR3 is built from 14 residues. V was trimmed by 4 bases and J by 7 bases, leaving 18 bases between them. Germline lookup yields CDR1 SGHRS and CDR2 YFSETQ. This CDR3 reads CASSERAFFGEQYF. The CDR3 bases are TGCGCCAGCAGCGAGAGGGCCTTTTTTGGGGAGCAGTACTTC.

This rearrangement joins TRBV7-2 to TRBJ1-5, with no clear D. V shed 2 bases and J shed 5 bases, with 7 bases lying between them. Germline V gene sequence: CDR1 SGHTA, CDR2 FQGNSA. The CDR3 sequence is 13 residues long. Here the CDR3 reads CASSLQVDQPQHF. The DNA for the CDR3 is TGTGCCAGCAGCTTACAGGTGGATCAGCCCCAGCATTTT. The complete variable domain, with remaining parts taken from reference TRBV7-2 and TRBJ1-5, reads GAGVSQSPSNKVTEKGKDVELRCDPISGHTALYWYRQSLGQGLEFLIYFQGNSAPDKSGLPSDRFSAERTGGSVSTLTIQRTQQEDSAVYLCASSLQVDQPQHFGDGTRLSIL.

The chain couples TRBV4-3 to TRBJ2-1; D perhaps matches TRBD1 (6 bases). The V end lost 1 base, the J end lost 5 bases, and 12 bases lay between the germline ends. Germline CDR1 and CDR2: LGHNA and YSLEER. The CDR3 loop spans 15 amino acids. As DNA, the CDR3 is TGCGCCAGCAGCCAAGCGCCCTGGACAGACAATGAGCAGTTCTTC. It translates to CASSQAPWTDNEQFF.

There are many counts of this clonotype. The chain has TRBV29-1 and TRBJ1-2; D call uncertain. This CDR3 contains 11 residues. Trimming took 4 bases from V and 8 from J, leaving 11 bases between them. The germline V gene has CDR1 SQVTM and CDR2 ANQGSEA. The CDR3 nucleotides are TGCAGCGTTGGGGAGCCGGACGGCTACACCTTC. The encoded protein is CSVGEPDGYTF.

This rearrangement joins TRBV27 to TRBJ2-7, with D perhaps assigned TRBD1 or TRBD2 (5 bases each). This CDR3 region has 15 residues. Germline V CDR1 and CDR2: MNHEY, SMNVEV (reference sequence). V was cut by 3 bases and J by 0 bases, with 12 bases left in between. The CDR3 here is CASSLRGDSSYEQYF. The CDR3 nucleotides are TGTGCCAGCAGTTTGAGGGGAGACAGCTCCTACGAGCAGTACTTC.

V is TRBV6-2 or TRBV6-3 and J is TRBJ2-2; 9 positions agree with TRBD2. Germline V gene sequence: CDR1 MNHEY, CDR2 SVGEGT. Unmatched junction bases numbered 7, after V lost 0 bases and J lost 8 bases. The CDR3 totals 16 residues. The CDR3 DNA reads as TGTGCCAGCAGTTACTCAGGACTAGCGCATTCAGGGGAGCTGTTTTTT. It codes for CASSYSGLAHSGELFF.

This clonotype was counted many times. V and J are TRBV7-2 and TRBJ2-2; TRBD1 or TRBD2 may be the D gene (5 bases each). This CDR3 spans 14 amino acids. Trimming removed 5 bases from V and 5 bases from J, with 12 bases in between. The germline CDR1 and CDR2 sequences are SGHTA and FQGNSA. CDR3 protein: CASSPGARTGELFF. CDR3 sequence (DNA): TGTGCCAGCAGCCCCGGGGCGCGGACCGGGGAGCTGTTTTTT.

This clonotype was observed many times. The chain employs TRBV4-2 and TRBJ1-1; D is perhaps TRBD1 (5 bases). Trimming shortened V by 4 bases and J by 1 base, and 10 bases separated the two germline ends. Germline V gene sequence: CDR1 LGHNA, CDR2 YNFKEQ. This CDR3 is built from 14 residues. Here the CDR3 reads CASSPRTTNTEAFF. The CDR3 nucleotides read TGTGCCAGCAGCCCCCGGACAACGAACACTGAAGCTTTCTTT.

This clonotype showed up many times. V gene TRBV7-2 combines with J gene TRBJ2-1; tentative D call: TRBD1 (5 bases). In germline, CDR1 is SGHTA, CDR2 FQGNSA. CDR3 size: 15 residues. Between the trimmed V and J ends, which lost 1 base and 2 bases, there was a span of 9 bases. The chain's CDR3 is CASSLGQGPYNEQFF. The DNA of the CDR3 is TGTGCCAGCAGCTTAGGGCAGGGCCCCTACAATGAGCAGTTCTTC.

This clonotype was recorded at least ten times. The chain carries TRBV20-1 and TRBJ1-2; D might be TRBD1 (5 bases). Germline V gene lookup returns CDR1 DFQATT and CDR2 SNEGSKA (reference sequence). This CDR3 is built from 14 residues. Trimming shortened V by 6 bases and J by 2 bases, and 16 bases separated the two germline ends. The CDR3 here is CSAIKTGSNYGYTF. CDR3 DNA: TGCAGTGCCATAAAAACAGGCAGCAACTATGGCTACACCTTC.

This clonotype was observed a handful of times. J is TRBJ1-4 and V is TRBV20-1; D uncertain. Germline CDR1 DFQATT, CDR2 SNEGSKA (reference sequence). This CDR3 is built from 12 residues. V shed 3 bases and J shed 8 bases, with 10 bases lying between them. The CDR3 region is CSASPLGEKLFF. CDR3 nucleotides: TGCAGTGCTAGTCCCTTGGGGGAAAAACTGTTTTTT.

This clonotype was detected a few times. This sequence joins TRBV19 and TRBJ1-1; tentatively, D is TRBD1 (5 bases). Germline CDR1 is LNHDA and CDR2 is SQIVND (reference sequence). The germline V and J ends were trimmed by 9 bases and 8 bases, with 10 bases remaining between them. This CDR3 is built from 10 residues. The CDR3 bases are TGTGCCAGCGGGACGGGGGAAGCTTTCTTT. Translating gives CASGTGEAFF.

J is TRBJ2-1 and V is TRBV10-3; 7 nucleotides match TRBD2. Germline-derived CDR1 and CDR2 are ENHRY and SYGVKD. The CDR3 spans 14 residues. The trim removed 2 bases at V and 4 bases at J, leaving 2 bases unmatched. CDR3 bases: TGTGCCATCAGTGAGGATAGCGGGTACAATGAGCAGTTCTTC. Protein product: CAISEDSGYNEQFF.

J is TRBJ2-5 and V is TRBV20-1; 10 nucleotides line up with TRBD1. Per the germline V gene, CDR1 is DFQATT and CDR2 is SNEGSKA (reference sequence). The length of the CDR3 is 12 residues. V gave up 4 bases and J gave up 5 bases; unmatched junction bases: 1. The DNA of the CDR3 is TGCAGTGCTACGGACAGGGGGGAGACCCAGTACTTC. This gives the protein CSATDRGETQYF.

This clonotype was seen at least ten times. V is TRBV27 and J is TRBJ1-1; 10 nucleotides align to TRBD1. CDR3 length equals 15 residues. Germline V lookup: CDR1 MNHEY, CDR2 SMNVEV (reference sequence). Trimming cost V 5 bases and J 1 base; bases outside gene matches: 4. The CDR3, as DNA: TGTGCCAGCAGTCCCAGGACAGGGGGGAACACTGAAGCTTTCTTT. It codes for CASSPRTGGNTEAFF.

The V call is TRBV11-2, the J call TRBJ1-6; 8 positions match TRBD1. This CDR3 contains 15 residues. Germline values: CDR1 SGHAT, CDR2 FQNNGV. V shed 3 bases and J 10 bases; nucleotides not matched to a gene: 8. CDR3 DNA: TGTGCCAGCAGCTTTCCCGGACAGGGCGACTCACCCCTCCACTTT. This sequence encodes CASSFPGQGDSPLHF.

A note on this clonotype: This may arise from a read error, as a much more abundant clone is one base away. The chain is built from TRBV20-1 and TRBJ2-7; D might be TRBD1 (6 bases). CDR3 length: 15 amino acids. The V end was cut by 0 bases, the J end by 0 bases, with 12 bases between. Germline V gene lookup returns CDR1 DFQATT and CDR2 SNEGSKA (reference sequence). In nucleotides, the CDR3 is TGCAGTGCTAGAGAACACTACAGGGACTCCTACGAGCAGTACTTC. It encodes CSAREHYRDSYEQYF.

This clonotype was counted between two and nine times. The chain joins TRBV7-2 to TRBJ2-3; no reliable D call. V was clipped by 6 bases and J by 6 bases, with 10 bases between them. The CDR3 spans 12 residues. In germline, CDR1 is SGHTA, CDR2 FQGNSA. The CDR3 DNA reads TGTGCCAGCAGGCCTCAGGTGGATACGCAGTATTTT. Translating gives CASRPQVDTQYF.

V is TRBV3-1 and J is TRBJ2-5, with no clear D. The ends were cut back, 0 bases at V and 4 bases at J, with 12 bases in the middle. CDR3 length: 15 amino acids. Germline V gene lookup returns CDR1 LGHDT and CDR2 YNNKEL (reference sequence). The DNA of the CDR3 is TGTGCCAGCAGCCAAGAACGGCTCAAGGGAGAGACCCAGTACTTC. It specifies CASSQERLKGETQYF.

The J gene is TRBJ1-5, the V gene TRBV19; D is unclear. Germline values: CDR1 LNHDA, CDR2 SQIVND (reference sequence). The V end lost 4 bases, the J end lost 4 bases, and 8 bases lay between the germline ends. The CDR3 consists of 13 residues. CDR3 loop: CASSKDPNQPQHF. Here the CDR3 DNA reads TGTGCCAGTAGTAAGGACCCTAATCAGCCCCAGCATTTT. Full variable domain (remainder filled in from reference TRBV19 and TRBJ1-5): DGGITQSPKYLFRKEGQNVTLSCEQNLNHDAMYWYRQDPGQGLRLIYYSQIVNDFQKGDIAEGYSVSREKKESFPLTVTSAQKNPTAFYLCASSKDPNQPQHFGDGTRLSIL.

This clonotype came up many times. The chain couples TRBV6-2 or TRBV6-3 to TRBJ2-3; the match to TRBD2 covers 8 bases. V dropped 5 bases and J dropped 3; count of bases not matched to a gene: 7. Germline CDR1 is MNHEY and CDR2 is SVGEGT. This CDR3 region has 15 residues. As DNA, the CDR3 is TGTGCCAGCAGTCCGCGGGGGGCAGGTACAGATACGCAGTATTTT. Translated: CASSPRGAGTDTQYF.

This clonotype was counted between two and nine times. The chain links TRBV29-1 to TRBJ1-1, with D possibly being TRBD1 (5 bases). V lost 6 bases, J lost 5 bases, and 19 bases lay in between. This CDR3 is built from 14 residues. The germline V gene encodes CDR1 SQVTM and CDR2 ANQGSEA. CDR3 sequence: CSVAEGRGGTEAFF. The CDR3 DNA reads as TGCAGCGTCGCGGAGGGGCGCGGGGGGACTGAAGCTTTCTTT.

The chain couples TRBV5-4 to TRBJ1-2, with a weak D call TRBD1 (6 bases). V shed 2 bases and J shed 4 bases, with 9 bases lying between them. Germline loops: CDR1 SGHNT, CDR2 YYREEE (reference sequence). The CDR3 extends over 13 amino acids. The CDR3 nucleotides are TGTGCCAGCAGCTTTGGGGGGGCCTATGGCTACACCTTC. It is translated as CASSFGGAYGYTF.

This clonotype occurred a few times. This rearrangement joins TRBV28 to TRBJ1-2; 7 bases are shared with TRBD1. Germline CDR1 MDHEN, CDR2 SYDVKM. The CDR3 covers 15 residues. The ends lost 5 bases at V and 2 bases at J; junction bases unmatched: 8. As DNA, the CDR3 is TGTGCCAGCAGTGTAGGGGGCCCCTTGAACTATGGCTACACCTTC. This encodes CASSVGGPLNYGYTF.

CDR3 in amino acids: CASSPLGASTGELFF. DNA of the CDR3: TGTGCCAGCTCACCGCTGGGGGCGAGCACCGGGGAGCTGTTTTTT. The rearrangement uses TRBV18 and TRBJ2-2; a possible D gene is TRBD1 (6 bases). V shed 3 bases and J shed 4 bases, with 12 bases lying between them. The germline CDR1 and CDR2 sequences are KGHSH and LQKENI. CDR3 length: 15 amino acids.

At least ten counts were recorded for this clonotype. The gene calls are TRBV9 and TRBJ2-1, with TRBD2 matching over 7 bases. The trim removed 3 bases at V and 10 bases at J, leaving 4 bases unmatched. Germline V gives CDR1 SGDLS, CDR2 YYNGEE. The CDR3 contains 12 residues. The CDR3 nucleotides read TGTGCCAGCAGCGCCCTTAGCGGGGAGCAGTTCTTC. This codes for CASSALSGEQFF.